This TCR beta chain was profiled in a study of CD8 T cells in Susac syndrome (dated by TCRdb to about 2019). As for the study more broadly: Whether CD8+ T cell activation and differentiation in Susac syndrome was antigen driven was tested using repertoire sequencing.

Regarding this clonotype: Its binding antigen is unknown. No base quality information exists; no much larger clone differs at one position.

What the research found in general, with its limitations: The TCR sequencing and HLA analysis was acknowledged to have included a relatively small number of individuals.

High-throughput TCR beta sequencing profiled peripheral blood CD8+ and CD4+ T cells from healthy donors, Susac syndrome patients and multiple sclerosis patients. Healthy donors were age- and sex-matched controls. CD8+ TEMRA cells were enriched by FACS, while bulk CD8+ and CD4+ T cells were purified by magnetic negative isolation. Blood was drawn into EDTA tubes, processed within 24 hours, and PBMCs were isolated by density gradient centrifugation. PBMCs destined for TCR sequencing were cryopreserved in liquid nitrogen and later thawed in a 37 °C water bath. The sorted or isolated CD4+, CD8+ and CD8+ TEMRA cells reached a purity of at least 90%. RNA was extracted using the RNeasy kit, and roughly 0.45 to 1 microgram was reverse transcribed with random hexamers. The immunoSEQ multiplex PCR assay, covering 54 Vbeta and 13 Jbeta segments, was used to amplify TCR beta CDR3 regions. Bias from PCR amplification was corrected by using a synthetic template baseline for primer optimization and for computational correction. Regarding the original processing steps: Only productive sequences were kept, with reads annotated to V, D and J genes according to IMGT and analyzed in immunoSEQ Analyzer. To calculate clonality, Shannon entropy was normalized by log2 of the number of productive unique sequences and then subtracted from one. Public and private clones were assessed among the 100 most prevalent clones of each patient and control. Clones were defined as Susac-specific if absent from the healthy and MS cohorts, from 900 to 1,200 published viral clones and from other ImmuneACCESS disease sequences. TCRdb redid the processing of the public reads, applying fastp at Q25 and MiXCR, and retained in-frame beta chains. CDR3 protein duplicates are merged, each entry listing the most common genes and DNA. The V and J calls reflect TCRdb's pipeline rather than the authors' work. This sample has roughly 200,000 distinct CDR3 sequences in its table, and over 85% of those were observed once. The biggest ten clones account for approximately 0.098% of the sample.

Sequences were obtained from CD4+ T cells from PBMCs. This clonotype originated in a human donor in good health.

CDR3 sequence: CASSSLGSTDTQYF. The base sequence is TGTGCCAGCAGTTCCTTAGGGAGCACAGATACGCAGTATTTT. The V and J segments used are TRBV12-3 or TRBV12-4 and TRBJ2-3; a confident D gene designation cannot be given. The CDR3 contains 14 residues, cysteine and phenylalanine counted. Only the CDR3 DNA stays, 42 bases, in frame from base 1. At the junction V is shortened by 4 bases and J by 0 bases, with 8 bases in between.